These 26 T cell receptor beta chains originate from one sample sequenced in a study of blood T cell repertoires in COVID-19. Sequencing used immunoSEQ multiplex PCR; TCRdb keeps in-frame clones, though not all of them. The data show some 180,000 clones, with more than 75% seen just once and approximately 8.6% held by the top ten. The sequencing sample was made of peripheral blood. Every receptor here comes from a woman in her fifties or sixties with active or convalescent COVID-19.

As to this clone: The sample has other DNA sequences that encode this CDR3 too. The chain links TRBV9 to TRBJ2-5; a weak D match, TRBD2 (7 bases). The V end was cut by 2 bases, the J end by 1 base, with 15 bases between. Germline V gene sequence: CDR1 SGDLS, CDR2 YYNGEE. The CDR3 spans 16 residues. The CDR3: CASSVGTGGLQETQYF. The CDR3 DNA sequence: TGTGCCAGCAGCGTCGGGACGGGGGGCCTCCAAGAGACCCAGTACTTC.

This clone was recorded a few times. The V and J genes are TRBV2 and TRBJ2-5; 14 nucleotides agree with TRBD2. CDR1 SNHLY and CDR2 FYNNEI come from the germline V gene. The CDR3 spans 15 residues. The J segment lost 4 bases and the V segment lost 5 bases, leaving 3 bases of the junction unmatched. The CDR3 region has the DNA TGTGCCAGCAGTTGGGGGACTAGCGGGAGAGAGACCCAGTACTTC. Its translation: CASSWGTSGRETQYF.

This clone is a singleton in its sample. V is TRBV7-6 and J is TRBJ1-2; TRBD1 matches at 10 bases. V shed 7 bases, J shed 5 bases, and the junction held 16 bases outside the gene matches. The CDR3 is made up of 17 amino acids. Germline values: CDR1 SGHVS, CDR2 FNYEAQ. The CDR3 coding sequence is TGTGCCAGCATAACTCGACAGGGGGCGCGAGCATCTTATGGCTACACCTTC. This gives the protein CASITRQGARASYGYTF.

The gene calls are TRBV2 and TRBJ1-5, with D tentatively TRBD1 (6 bases). Germline CDR1 reads SNHLY; CDR2 reads FYNNEI. Trimming cost V 6 bases and J 1 base, with 19 bases left between them. The CDR3 totals 17 residues. CDR3 in amino acids: CASRGAGTLFSNQPQHF. The CDR3 DNA is TGTGCCAGCAGGGGGGCCGGGACACTTTTCAGCAATCAGCCCCAGCATTTT.

The V call is TRBV7-8, the J call TRBJ2-7; 10 positions agree with TRBD1. The CDR3 extends over 17 amino acids. CDR1 and CDR2 from the germline V gene are SGHVS and FQNEAQ. V lost 3 bases and J lost 0; bases outside the gene matches: 8. CDR3 protein: CASSFARDRGISYEQYF. The CDR3 nucleotides are TGTGCCAGCAGCTTCGCCCGGGACAGGGGTATCTCCTACGAGCAGTACTTC.

This chain joins TRBV5-1 and TRBJ2-1, with 7 bases aligning to TRBD1. This CDR3 is 13 amino acids long. V lost 3 bases, J lost 8 bases, and 5 bases stayed unmatched. Looked up from germline, CDR1 is SGHRS and CDR2 is YFSETQ. The CDR3: CASSWGQGDEQFF. DNA of the CDR3: TGCGCCAGCAGCTGGGGCCAGGGGGATGAGCAGTTCTTC.

This clone turned up a few times. The chain employs TRBV6-1 and TRBJ1-1; D unresolved. V dropped 2 bases and J dropped 7 bases, with 5 bases sitting between them. CDR1 and CDR2 (germline): MNHNS, SASEGT. There are 11 residues in the CDR3. The CDR3 protein is CASSESIEAFF. DNA for the CDR3: TGTGCCAGCAGTGAATCTATTGAAGCTTTCTTT.

Remarks on this clone: Other DNA sequences in the same sample also yield this CDR3. The chain is built from TRBV6-5 and TRBJ1-4, with TRBD1 matching 9 bases. Looked up from germline, CDR1 is MNHEY and CDR2 is SVGAGI. CDR3 length: 13 amino acids. V trimming: 5 bases; J trimming: 6 bases; junction bases outside the gene matches: 1. CDR3 nucleotides: TGTGCCAGCAGTCGGGACAGGGATGAAAAACTGTTTTTT. This encodes CASSRDRDEKLFF.

V and J are TRBV7-2 and TRBJ2-3, with D possibly TRBD1 on 6 matching bases. Trimming took 3 bases from V and 2 from J, leaving 12 bases between them. The CDR3 spans 15 residues. CDR1 is SGHTA, CDR2 FQGNSA, per germline. The CDR3 DNA reads as TGTGCCAGCAGCTTCGGGACACACTACACAGATACGCAGTATTTT. This codes for CASSFGTHYTDTQYF.

The genes are TRBV28 and TRBJ2-2; 16 bases map to TRBD2. From germline, CDR1 is MDHEN and CDR2 SYDVKM. Trimming cost V 6 bases and J 2 bases; bases outside gene matches: 9. The CDR3 is 19 residues long. The CDR3 loop reads CASSLWGLAGGGNTGELFF. CDR3 sequence (DNA): TGTGCCAGCAGCCTCTGGGGACTAGCGGGAGGGGGTAACACCGGGGAGCTGTTTTTT.

The V and J genes are TRBV15 and TRBJ2-7, with a tentative D call TRBD1 (6 bases). Germline V gene lookup returns CDR1 LNHNV and CDR2 YYDKDF (reference sequence). The CDR3 is 16 amino acids. Trimming cost V 0 bases and J 6 bases, with 18 bases left between them. CDR3 nucleotides: TGTGCCACCAGCAGAGACCCTGGGGGCAGGGATGGCGAGCAGTACTTC. Its protein is CATSRDPGGRDGEQYF.

The rearrangement links TRBV10-1 to TRBJ1-1; possibly TRBD1 for D (6 bases). The CDR3 has 14 residues. Trimming removed 6 bases at V and 3 bases at J, with 14 bases between. CDR1 WNHNN and CDR2 SYGVQD come from the germline V gene (reference sequence). CDR3 sequence (DNA): TGCGCCAGCAGCTACAGGGTCCCCTACACTGAAGCTTTCTTT. Encoded protein: CASSYRVPYTEAFF.

The chain employs TRBV6-5 and TRBJ2-7, with 7 nucleotides matching TRBD2. The CDR3 has 15 residues. J was trimmed by 1 base and V by 6 bases; bases with no gene match: 9. Germline V gives CDR1 MNHEY, CDR2 SVGAGI. The CDR3 DNA sequence: TGTGCCAGCAGCTCCGGTGGGGGGGGATCCTACGAGCAGTACTTC. Residues: CASSSGGGGSYEQYF.

This clone showed up many times. The sample has other DNA sequences that encode this CDR3 too. V usage is TRBV6-5 and J usage is TRBJ1-1, with D perhaps TRBD1 (5 bases). In germline, CDR1 is MNHEY, CDR2 SVGAGI. The V end lost 2 bases, the J end lost 2 bases, and 12 bases lay between the germline ends. The CDR3 has 15 residues. The CDR3 bases are TGTGCCAGCAGTTACGGGGGAGGCGGAAACACTGAAGCTTTCTTT. Translated: CASSYGGGGNTEAFF.

V is TRBV6-2 or TRBV6-3 and J is TRBJ1-6; a possible D gene is TRBD1 (6 bases). Trimming stripped 0 bases from V and 10 bases from J, with 13 bases between. CDR3 length: 15 residues. The germline V gene has CDR1 MNHEY and CDR2 SVGEGT. In DNA form, the CDR3 reads TGTGCCAGCAGTTACTCGTGGGGGCAGGGATCACCCCTCCACTTT. Its translation: CASSYSWGQGSPLHF.

This chain's CDR3 is CASGPWTDWYNEQFF. CDR3 sequence (DNA): TGTGCCAGCGGACCTTGGACTGACTGGTACAATGAGCAGTTCTTC. The chain has TRBV6-7 and TRBJ2-1; maybe TRBD2 (5 bases). TRBV6-7 qualifies as an ORF whose function is uncertain. CDR3 length: 15 residues. The V end was cut by 8 bases, the J end by 4 bases, with 18 bases between.

This chain uses TRBV27 with TRBJ2-1; a possible D gene is TRBD2 (6 bases). Trimming took off 2 bases at V and 6 bases at J, with 14 bases between the two ends. Germline-derived CDR1 and CDR2 are MNHEY and SMNVEV (reference sequence). CDR3 length: 15 amino acids. The CDR3 sequence is CASSLRVPEGNEQFF. In DNA form, the CDR3 reads TGTGCCAGCAGTTTAAGGGTCCCGGAGGGCAATGAGCAGTTCTTC.

The chain links TRBV5-1 to TRBJ1-1; a possible D gene is TRBD1 (5 bases). The V end lost 3 bases, the J end lost 3 bases, and 18 bases lay between the germline ends. The germline V gene encodes CDR1 SGHRS and CDR2 YFSETQ. The CDR3 sequence is 16 residues long. CDR3 sequence: CASSSWTPRGDTEAFF. The CDR3 DNA reads TGCGCCAGCAGCTCCTGGACACCTCGGGGGGACACTGAAGCTTTCTTT.

The rearrangement uses TRBV5-1 and TRBJ1-3, with D unclear. The CDR3 is made up of 13 amino acids. With 4 bases removed from V and 8 bases from J, the gap between germline ends came to 13 bases. Germline V gene sequence: CDR1 SGHRS, CDR2 YFSETQ. CDR3 amino acids: CASSPGVGDTIYF. DNA of the CDR3: TGCGCCAGCAGCCCCGGGGTCGGTGACACCATATATTTT.

J is TRBJ1-1 and V is TRBV4-3; D is unresolved. CDR3 length equals 16 residues. Germline V gene lookup returns CDR1 LGHNA and CDR2 YSLEER. Trimming pared 0 bases from V and 0 bases from J, leaving 11 bases between. CDR3 region: CASSQEPAGMNTEAFF. The CDR3 nucleotides are TGCGCCAGCAGCCAAGAACCCGCAGGCATGAACACTGAAGCTTTCTTT.

The V gene is TRBV19, the J gene TRBJ1-5, with 10 bases aligning to TRBD1. Per germline, CDR1 LNHDA and CDR2 SQIVND (reference sequence). V gave up 6 bases and J gave up 4 bases; unmatched junction bases: 12. The CDR3 covers 17 residues. The CDR3 here is CASSPKDRGLRNQPQHF. The CDR3 bases are TGTGCCAGTAGCCCGAAGGACAGGGGGTTGAGAAATCAGCCCCAGCATTTT.

The chain has TRBV5-4 and TRBJ2-1, with D unresolved. V gave up 3 bases and J gave up 5 bases, with 6 bases separating them. There are 12 residues in the CDR3. Germline loops: CDR1 SGHNT, CDR2 YYREEE (reference sequence). CDR3 in DNA: TGTGCCAGCAGCTCTTCCGACAATGAGCAGTTCTTC. This translates into CASSSSDNEQFF.

For this clone: In the same sample, other DNA sequences code for this CDR3. The chain is built from TRBV7-2 and TRBJ1-6, with 7 positions matching TRBD1. Per the germline V gene, CDR1 is SGHTA and CDR2 is FQGNSA. Germline trimming cut 4 bases from V and 7 bases from J; bases unmatched to any gene: 7. This CDR3 has 15 amino acids. The CDR3 DNA follows: TGTGCCAGCAGCTCCACGGGACAGAGCAATTCACCCCTCCACTTT. This codes for CASSSTGQSNSPLHF.

V is TRBV5-1 and J is TRBJ1-1; 7 bases map to TRBD1. The CDR3 is 15 amino acids. V shed 4 bases and J 0 bases; nucleotides not matched to a gene: 6. Germline V CDR1 and CDR2: SGHRS, YFSETQ. CDR3 bases: TGCGCCAGCAGCCAGGAGACAGGGATGAACACTGAAGCTTTCTTT. Translating it yields CASSQETGMNTEAFF.

The table lists this clone with a count of one. A read error may be the cause here, since a much bigger clone is one base away. The same CDR3 arises from other DNA sequences in this sample as well. The chain joins TRBV13 to TRBJ1-1, with a weak D call TRBD1 (5 bases). Germline CDR1 is PRHDT and CDR2 is FYEKMQ (reference sequence). V lost 1 base and J 3 bases, leaving 6 bases between the germline ends. CDR3 length equals 13 residues. The CDR3: CASSLARDTEAFF. The CDR3 region has the DNA TGTGCCAGCAGCTTAGCCAGGGACACTGAAGCTTTCTTT. Combining the CDR3 with reference TRBV13 and TRBJ1-1 gives the whole variable domain AAGVIQSPRHLIKEKRETATLKCYPIPRHDTVYWYQQGPGQDPQFLISFYEKMQSDKGSIPDRFSAQQFSDYHSELNMSSLELGDSALYFCASSLARDTEAFFGQGTRLTVV.

This clone has more than one count but fewer than ten. J is TRBJ2-7 and V is TRBV28; D is uncertain. This CDR3 has 12 amino acids. Germline values: CDR1 MDHEN, CDR2 SYDVKM. Trimming shortened V by 6 bases and J by 3 bases, and 9 bases separated the two germline ends. CDR3 protein: CASRQYSYEQYF. CDR3 sequence (DNA): TGTGCCAGCAGACAGTACAGCTACGAGCAGTACTTC.